The 13 T cell receptor beta chains given below trace back to one sample, sequenced in a study of tissue T cells after allogeneic stem cell transplantation. The time point is: mouse harvest day 7 after allogeneic transplant. Each mouse received 10^7 T-cell-depleted marrow cells plus 10^6 splenic CD5+ T cells by tail vein. Assay used: immunoSEQ multiplex PCR; TCRdb lists only in-frame clones, some missing. Here the sample spans around 7,600 clones, around 42% being singletons. The sequenced sample was gut tissue. These receptors all stem from a female BALB/c mouse given C57BL/6 T cells with graft-versus-host disease after an allogeneic hematopoietic cell transplant.

This clone was counted a few times. Genes here carry mouse names. From the germline J gene comes the end of the CDR3, since the read stops 1 residue before it. The chain joins TRBV26 to TRBJ2-7; 7 bases fit TRBD2. Germline CDR1 and CDR2: KGHPV and FQNQEV (reference sequence). The CDR3 is 14 amino acids. V dropped 0 bases and J dropped 3; count of bases not matched to a gene: 2. The part of the CDR3 DNA that was read is TGTGCCAGCAGTCTGTCCCTGGGGGACTATGAACAGTAC. Translation: CASSLSLGDYEQY. The entire CDR3 protein reads CASSLSLGDYEQYF.

This clone showed up just a few times. Gene names are mouse gene names. Coverage ceases 1 residue before the CDR3 finishes, and the germline J gene fills in the end. V is TRBV2 and J is TRBJ2-5, with TRBD1 identical over 10 bases. The CDR3 spans 15 residues. After removal of 5 bases from V and 3 bases from J, the junction contained 5 bases not matched to a gene. The germline CDR1 and CDR2 sequences are LGHNA and YSYQKL. The sequenced CDR3 bases are TGTGCCAGCAGCAGACAGGGGGCACGGCAAGACACCCAGTAC. As protein: CASSRQGARQDTQY. The full-length CDR3 reads as CASSRQGARQDTQYF.

This clone showed up just a few times. Germline and genes here are mouse. The DNA ends 1 residue before the CDR3 does, and the rest of the CDR3 is filled in from the germline J gene. The chain employs TRBV16 and TRBJ2-1; D gene unclear. The germline V gene has CDR1 SGHSA and CDR2 FRNQAP. Trimming took off 3 bases at V and 3 bases at J, with 3 bases between the two ends. The CDR3 consists of 12 residues. The sequenced part of the CDR3 DNA is TGTGCAAGCAGCTTCGGCTATGCTGAGCAGTTC. As protein: CASSFGYAEQF. The entire CDR3 reads CASSFGYAEQFF.

Sample share makes this clone medium-sized (0.01 to 0.1%). The gene names given are mouse names. The DNA ends 1 residue before the CDR3 does, and the rest of the CDR3 is filled in from the germline J gene. The genes are TRBV13-1 and TRBJ2-5; a weak D match, TRBD2 (6 bases). CDR1 is NSHNY, CDR2 SYGAGN, per germline. CDR3 length: 14 amino acids. The V and J ends lost 2 bases and 3 bases respectively, with 10 bases between them. CDR3 residues: CASSEVGVQDTQYF. CDR3 DNA (partial): TGTGCCAGCAGTGAAGTGGGGGTTCAAGACACCCAGTAC.

A word on this clone: Here the gene names and germline are mouse. From the germline J gene comes the end of the CDR3, since the read stops 1 residue before it. The chain combines TRBV15 with TRBJ2-2; D not resolved. Germline V gene sequence: CDR1 SGHND, CDR2 FRSKSL. The CDR3 totals 14 residues. V lost 3 bases to trimming and J lost 1 base, with 6 bases between them. CDR3 DNA (partial): TGTGCCAGCAGTTTGGAGGGAAACACCGGGCAGCTCTAC. Residues: CASSLEGNTGQLY. The whole CDR3 region reads CASSLEGNTGQLYF.

For this clone: All gene names here are mouse names. The read terminates 1 residue ahead of where the CDR3 ends, so the germline J gene completes it. The chain combines TRBV3 with TRBJ2-7; 8 bases are shared with TRBD2. The CDR3 has 13 amino acids. Per the germline V gene, CDR1 is SNHLY and CDR2 is FYNGKV (reference sequence). Trimming took 5 bases from V and 7 from J; bases not matched to a gene: 7. Here the CDR3 reads CASSLSGGREQYF. CDR3 DNA (partial): TGTGCCAGCAGCCTCTCTGGGGGGCGAGAACAGTAC.

This clone counts as medium-sized. Mouse gene names and germline throughout. From the germline J gene comes the end of the CDR3, since the read stops 1 residue before it. This rearrangement joins TRBV4 to TRBJ2-3; 7 nucleotides align to TRBD2. Trimming took 4 bases from V and 3 from J; bases not matched to a gene: 4. Germline V gene lookup returns CDR1 LGHDT and CDR2 YNNKQL (reference sequence). The CDR3 extends over 14 amino acids. The CDR3 region is CASSLRGGAETLYF. The sequenced part of the CDR3 DNA is TGTGCCAGCAGCTTGCGGGGGGGAGCAGAAACGCTGTAT.

In regard to this clone: Genes here carry mouse names. Read data end 1 residue before the CDR3 end; the end is taken from the germline J gene. The chain uses TRBV19 and TRBJ1-3; no definite D call. CDR1 FNHDT and CDR2 SITEND come from the germline V gene (reference sequence). V lost 2 bases and J lost 0, with 3 bases in between. The CDR3 covers 13 residues. The CDR3 is CASSINSGNTLYF. The covered CDR3 bases are TGTGCCAGCAGTATCAATTCTGGAAATACGCTCTAT.

Remarks on this clone: Any gene name here is a mouse gene name. Sequencing ends 1 residue short of the CDR3 end; the germline J gene provides the rest. This rearrangement joins TRBV13-1 to TRBJ2-3; D call uncertain. CDR3 length: 13 residues. Germline V gene data show CDR1 as NSHNY and CDR2 as SYGAGN. V gave up 0 bases and J gave up 0 bases, with 2 bases separating them. The sequenced CDR3 bases are TGTGCCAGCAGTGATGCGAGTGCAGAAACGCTGTAT. This translates into CASSDASAETLY. The entire CDR3 protein reads CASSDASAETLYF.

This clone was counted between two and nine times. The germline and genes are mouse ones. The read halts 1 residue ahead of the CDR3 end, with the missing end drawn from the germline J gene. The chain uses TRBV23 and TRBJ2-1; the table's D call, TRBD2, has no DNA check behind it. The length of the CDR3 is 16 residues. Germline CDR1 and CDR2: KGHTA and FQNQQP. The CDR3 protein is CSSSPLTGGAEAEQFF. CDR3 DNA, as far as it was read: TGCTCCAGCAGTCCCTTGACTGGGGGGGCAGAAGCTGAGCAGTTC.

To note about this clone: Genes and germline come from the mouse. The observed sequence ends 1 residue before the CDR3 terminus, with the missing tail filled in from the germline J gene. This chain joins TRBV12-1 and TRBJ2-7; 9 positions match TRBD1. The germline V gene has CDR1 SGHSN and CDR2 HYEKVE. The CDR3 is 12 residues long. The J segment lost 5 bases and the V segment lost 2 bases, leaving 0 bases of the junction unmatched. Incomplete CDR3 DNA: TGTGCCAGCTCTCGGGACAGGGATGAACAGTAC. Protein product: CASSRDRDEQY. Given in full, the CDR3 is CASSRDRDEQYF.

This clone is medium-sized (0.01 to 0.1%) in the sample. The gene symbols are mouse symbols. The sequenced fragment ends 1 residue before the CDR3 boundary, so the rest is inferred from the germline J gene. The V and J genes are TRBV16 and TRBJ2-1; no clear D. Germline lookup yields CDR1 SGHSA and CDR2 FRNQAP. Trimming removed 1 base at V and 0 bases at J, with 4 bases between. The CDR3 runs 14 residues. CDR3 in amino acids: CASSLGDNYAEQFF. The CDR3 DNA, read in part, is TGTGCAAGCAGCTTAGGGGATAACTATGCTGAGCAGTTC.

A note on this clone: Mouse gene names apply. The read falls 1 residue short of the CDR3 end, and the missing part is taken from the germline J gene. Other nucleotide sequences from this sample produce the same CDR3. V gene TRBV26 combines with J gene TRBJ2-3; D is possibly TRBD1 or TRBD2 (5 bases each). This CDR3 has 14 amino acids. The germline V and J ends were trimmed by 4 bases and 0 bases, with 8 bases remaining between them. The germline gives CDR1 KGHPV, CDR2 FQNQEV (reference sequence). CDR3 DNA (partial): TGTGCCAGCAGTCGGGGGTCTAGTGCAGAAACGCTGTAT. Protein product: CASSRGSSAETLY. The full CDR3 is CASSRGSSAETLYF.